This T cell receptor beta chain comes out of a study of cytomegalovirus exposure and HLA in healthy donors. Across the study: The study placed around 85% of its approximately 380 genotyped donors in the Caucasian-associated ancestry cluster.

Healthy bone marrow donors made up the cohort. The study ran its PCR with 60 Vbeta and 13 Jbeta primers. Sequencing used immunoSEQ multiplex PCR; TCRdb keeps in-frame clones, though not all of them. The sample has around 100,000 clones. V was clipped by 1 base and J by 3 bases, with 12 bases between them. The germline gives CDR1 SGHTA, CDR2 FQGNSA. The CDR3 is 16 amino acids. The sequence came from a woman aged 25 to 45 in good health and CMV-seronegative. The source material was PBMCs. The chain has TRBV7-2 and TRBJ2-2, with D possibly being TRBD2 (6 bases). This chain's CDR3 is CASSLGIWGDTGELFF. CDR3 bases: TGTGCCAGCAGCTTAGGAATCTGGGGGGACACCGGGGAGCTGTTTTTT.